The rows below give T cell receptor beta chains drawn from one sample of a study of post-analysis software for immune sequencing data. TCRdb re-analysed the PCR reads in MiXCR, keeping a single row per CDR3 protein. The profile covers a few hundred thousand distinct CDR3 sequences, with around 34% appearing a single time and 4.5% to 7.5% taken by the ten largest. Sequencing was carried out using blood. All receptors come from a girl aged 2-17 years with multiple sclerosis. The CDR3 runs from the conserved cysteine through the conserved F or W. The order of the fields is CDR3 length, V gene, clone size, D gene, J gene, CDR3 DNA, CDR3 protein. The D gene is left open where the match is weak. Rows may omit the clone size; those that give it use once, few, many or a size class.

len: 13; v_gene: TRBV6-1; abundance: NA; d_gene: NA; j_gene: TRBJ2-7; CDR3nt: TGTGCCAGCAGTGAAATTCGGAGCTACGAGCAGTACTTC; CDR3aa: CASSEIRSYEQYF
len: 14; v_gene: TRBV6-1; abundance: NA; d_gene: TRBD1; j_gene: TRBJ1-1; CDR3nt: TGTGCCAGCAGTCGACAGGGGCAGAAGACTGAAGCTTTCTTT; CDR3aa: CASSRQGQKTEAFF
len: 14; v_gene: TRBV5-1; abundance: NA; d_gene: NA; j_gene: TRBJ2-5; CDR3nt: TGCGCCAGCAGCGCTGGACTTATCACGGAGACCCAGTACTTC; CDR3aa: CASSAGLITETQYF
len: 15; v_gene: TRBV18; abundance: NA; d_gene: NA; j_gene: TRBJ1-1; CDR3nt: TGTGCCAGCTCACCTCTGGGTGGGGAGGGCACTGAAGCTTTCTTT; CDR3aa: CASSPLGGEGTEAFF
len: 15; v_gene: TRBV6-6; abundance: few; d_gene: TRBD1; j_gene: TRBJ1-2; CDR3nt: TGTGCCAGCAGTACCGGGACAGATGATAACTATGGCTACACCTTC; CDR3aa: CASSTGTDDNYGYTF
len: 15; v_gene: TRBV29-1; abundance: NA; d_gene: TRBD1; j_gene: TRBJ2-2; CDR3nt: TGCAGCGTCGTTGGGACAGGGGACCGCACCGGGGAGCTGTTTTTT; CDR3aa: CSVVGTGDRTGELFF
len: 15; v_gene: TRBV20-1; abundance: NA; d_gene: TRBD1; j_gene: TRBJ1-1; CDR3nt: TGCAGTGCTAGAGAACCCCACGACAGGGGGCCGACGGCTTTCTTT; CDR3aa: CSAREPHDRGPTAFF
len: 12; v_gene: TRBV3-1; abundance: NA; d_gene: NA; j_gene: TRBJ2-5; CDR3nt: TGTGCCAGCAGCCAAGAGCCGTCCGGCCAGTACTTC; CDR3aa: CASSQEPSGQYF
len: 14; v_gene: TRBV5-1; abundance: NA; d_gene: NA; j_gene: TRBJ2-3; CDR3nt: TGCGCCAGCAGCTTTGGGACCACCCTTGATACGCAGTATTTT; CDR3aa: CASSFGTTLDTQYF
len: 15; v_gene: TRBV12-3/TRBV12-4; abundance: NA; d_gene: NA; j_gene: TRBJ1-1; CDR3nt: TGTGCCAGCAGGATTTTCTGGGGGATGAATACTGAAGCTTTCTTT; CDR3aa: CASRIFWGMNTEAFF
len: 14; v_gene: TRBV10-3; abundance: NA; d_gene: NA; j_gene: TRBJ1-1; CDR3nt: TGTGCCATCAGAGGGGGGACGTCCAACACTGAAGCTTTCTTT; CDR3aa: CAIRGGTSNTEAFF
len: 15; v_gene: TRBV6-1; abundance: few; d_gene: TRBD2; j_gene: TRBJ2-7; CDR3nt: TGTGCCAGCAGTGCCTCCCCCGGGGGGTATTACGAGCAGTACTTC; CDR3aa: CASSASPGGYYEQYF
len: 13; v_gene: TRBV29-1; abundance: few; d_gene: NA; j_gene: TRBJ1-2; CDR3nt: TGCAGCGTTGAGAACGGTTTTAACTATGGCTACACCTTC; CDR3aa: CSVENGFNYGYTF
len: 11; v_gene: TRBV2; abundance: NA; d_gene: TRBD1; j_gene: TRBJ1-2; CDR3nt: TGTGCCAGGAGACAGGGTAATGGCTACACCTTC; CDR3aa: CARRQGNGYTF
len: 12; v_gene: TRBV10-3; abundance: NA; d_gene: NA; j_gene: TRBJ1-2; CDR3nt: TGTGCCATCAGTGACCCCGTTCGTGGCTACACCTTC; CDR3aa: CAISDPVRGYTF
len: 18; v_gene: TRBV7-8; abundance: NA; d_gene: NA; j_gene: TRBJ1-2; CDR3nt: TGTGCCAGCAGCTTATCCCGGGGGGGCACGATATCTAACTATGGCTACACCTTC; CDR3aa: CASSLSRGGTISNYGYTF
len: 14; v_gene: TRBV5-1; abundance: NA; d_gene: NA; j_gene: TRBJ2-5; CDR3nt: TGCGCCAGCAGCTTGTATACAGTCGGGGAGACCCAGTACTTC; CDR3aa: CASSLYTVGETQYF
len: 16; v_gene: TRBV6-1; abundance: few; d_gene: NA; j_gene: TRBJ2-2; CDR3nt: TGTGCCAGCAGTGCGGGATGGGCTTTGAACACCGGGGAGCTGTTTTTT; CDR3aa: CASSAGWALNTGELFF
len: 12; v_gene: TRBV15; abundance: NA; d_gene: NA; j_gene: TRBJ2-5; CDR3nt: TGTGCCACCAGCAGAGCGGAAGAGACCCAGTACTTC; CDR3aa: CATSRAEETQYF
len: 15; v_gene: TRBV5-1; abundance: NA; d_gene: NA; j_gene: TRBJ2-2; CDR3nt: TGCGCCAGCAGCTTGTGGCAGGGAAACACCGGGGAGCTGTTTTTT; CDR3aa: CASSLWQGNTGELFF
len: 15; v_gene: TRBV6-5; abundance: NA; d_gene: TRBD1; j_gene: TRBJ1-5; CDR3nt: TGTGCCAGCAGTCACCGGGGGACAGGGCTCCAGCCCCAGCATTTT; CDR3aa: CASSHRGTGLQPQHF
len: 12; v_gene: TRBV5-1; abundance: few; d_gene: NA; j_gene: TRBJ2-5; CDR3nt: TGCGCCAGCAGCCGACTTAGCGAGACCCAGTACTTC; CDR3aa: CASSRLSETQYF
len: 16; v_gene: TRBV7-9; abundance: few; d_gene: NA; j_gene: TRBJ1-2; CDR3nt: TGTGCCAGCAGCTTAGTGTCAGCCCAGATATCCTATGGCTACACCTTC; CDR3aa: CASSLVSAQISYGYTF
len: 18; v_gene: TRBV4-2; abundance: many; d_gene: NA; j_gene: TRBJ2-4; CDR3nt: TGTGCCAGCAGCCAAGATGGGAACCGGGGGGCCGGGAGAAACATTCAGTACTTC; CDR3aa: CASSQDGNRGAGRNIQYF
len: 16; v_gene: TRBV5-1; abundance: few; d_gene: NA; j_gene: TRBJ2-1; CDR3nt: TGCGCCAGCAGCTTGTTGAGGGGGGGCGTTGTCGATGAGCAGTTCTTC; CDR3aa: CASSLLRGGVVDEQFF
len: 14; v_gene: TRBV9; abundance: NA; d_gene: NA; j_gene: TRBJ1-2; CDR3nt: TGTGTCAGCAGCGTAGATTCAGGGAACTATGGCTACACCTTC; CDR3aa: CVSSVDSGNYGYTF
len: 13; v_gene: TRBV7-6; abundance: many; d_gene: NA; j_gene: TRBJ2-3; CDR3nt: TGTGCCAGCAGCTTAAACGGGTGGGATACGCAGTATTTT; CDR3aa: CASSLNGWDTQYF
len: 13; v_gene: TRBV29-1; abundance: many; d_gene: NA; j_gene: TRBJ2-4; CDR3nt: TGCAGCGTTGACGCACCGCCACTAGGGATTCAGTACTTC; CDR3aa: CSVDAPPLGIQYF
len: 13; v_gene: TRBV6-5; abundance: NA; d_gene: NA; j_gene: TRBJ2-3; CDR3nt: TGTGTCAGCAGTTACGGAGGGGCGGACACGCAGTATTTT; CDR3aa: CVSSYGGADTQYF
len: 11; v_gene: TRBV7-6; abundance: NA; d_gene: NA; j_gene: TRBJ1-1; CDR3nt: TGTGCCAGCACCTCCAACACTGAAGCTTTCTTT; CDR3aa: CASTSNTEAFF
len: 13; v_gene: TRBV28; abundance: few; d_gene: NA; j_gene: TRBJ2-3; CDR3nt: TGTGCCAGCAGTTTTCGATCCTCGGGTACGCAGTATTTT; CDR3aa: CASSFRSSGTQYF
len: 13; v_gene: TRBV10-3; abundance: few; d_gene: TRBD2; j_gene: TRBJ2-7; CDR3nt: TGTGCCACCACCGGGACTAGGTCCTACGAGCAGTACTTC; CDR3aa: CATTGTRSYEQYF
len: 14; v_gene: TRBV5-6; abundance: NA; d_gene: NA; j_gene: TRBJ1-6; CDR3nt: TGTGCCAGCAGCTTGGGACAGTCAGGTTCACCCCTCCACTTT; CDR3aa: CASSLGQSGSPLHF
len: 16; v_gene: TRBV6-1; abundance: many; d_gene: NA; j_gene: TRBJ2-5; CDR3nt: TGTGCCAGCAGTGAAGTCGGGGGGCCTTCCCAAGAGACCCAGTACTTC; CDR3aa: CASSEVGGPSQETQYF
len: 13; v_gene: TRBV20-1; abundance: NA; d_gene: NA; j_gene: TRBJ2-7; CDR3nt: TGCAGTGCTAGAGGTCAGGACCTCTACGAGCAGTACTTC; CDR3aa: CSARGQDLYEQYF
len: 17; v_gene: TRBV27; abundance: NA; d_gene: TRBD1; j_gene: TRBJ1-1; CDR3nt: TGTGCCAGCAGTTCCGGGACAGGGCCACAGCTGAACACTGAAGCTTTCTTT; CDR3aa: CASSSGTGPQLNTEAFF
len: 13; v_gene: TRBV3-1; abundance: NA; d_gene: TRBD1; j_gene: TRBJ1-1; CDR3nt: TGTGCCAGCAGCCACCAACAGGGGGCTGAAGCTTTCTTT; CDR3aa: CASSHQQGAEAFF
len: 15; v_gene: TRBV15; abundance: many; d_gene: TRBD1; j_gene: TRBJ1-2; CDR3nt: TGTGCCACCAGCAGAGAGAGGGGGCTAGGCTATGGCTACACCTTC; CDR3aa: CATSRERGLGYGYTF
len: 15; v_gene: TRBV9; abundance: few; d_gene: NA; j_gene: TRBJ2-5; CDR3nt: TGTGCCAGCAGCTTAGCGGACTTTTACCAAGAGACCCAGTACTTC; CDR3aa: CASSLADFYQETQYF
len: 15; v_gene: TRBV4-1; abundance: many; d_gene: NA; j_gene: TRBJ2-2; CDR3nt: TGCGCCAGCAGCCAAGATTCAGAGATTACCGGGGAGCTGTTTTTT; CDR3aa: CASSQDSEITGELFF
len: 14; v_gene: TRBV2; abundance: few; d_gene: TRBD1; j_gene: TRBJ2-7; CDR3nt: TGTGCCAGCAGGGAGGGACAGGGGCTCGACGAGCAGTACTTC; CDR3aa: CASREGQGLDEQYF
len: 14; v_gene: TRBV11-2; abundance: NA; d_gene: NA; j_gene: TRBJ1-1; CDR3nt: TGTGCCAGCAGCCCTAGACCGAAGGGGGGTGAAGCTTTCTTT; CDR3aa: CASSPRPKGGEAFF
len: 13; v_gene: TRBV29-1; abundance: many; d_gene: NA; j_gene: TRBJ1-2; CDR3nt: TGCAGCGTTCAAGGAGGGTCTCTCTATGGCTACACCTTC; CDR3aa: CSVQGGSLYGYTF
len: 17; v_gene: TRBV6-1; abundance: NA; d_gene: NA; j_gene: TRBJ1-5; CDR3nt: TGTGCCAGCAGTGATACGGCGGCAGGTATCGGCAATCAGCCCCGGCATTTT; CDR3aa: CASSDTAAGIGNQPRHF
len: 15; v_gene: TRBV6-2/TRBV6-3; abundance: few; d_gene: TRBD2; j_gene: TRBJ2-7; CDR3nt: TGTGCCAGCAGTTACGGGGCTAGCGGGGGCTACGAGCAGTACTTC; CDR3aa: CASSYGASGGYEQYF
len: 11; v_gene: TRBV6-5; abundance: few; d_gene: NA; j_gene: TRBJ1-2; CDR3nt: TGTGCCAGCATCTCGGTCTATGGCTACACCTTC; CDR3aa: CASISVYGYTF
len: 14; v_gene: TRBV6-2/TRBV6-3; abundance: few; d_gene: NA; j_gene: TRBJ1-2; CDR3nt: TGTGCCAGCACCTCAGGACGAGGAAACTATGGCTACACCTTC; CDR3aa: CASTSGRGNYGYTF
len: 14; v_gene: TRBV6-5; abundance: NA; d_gene: NA; j_gene: TRBJ2-2; CDR3nt: TGTGCCAGCACTCGGGACCCGGGGACCGGGGAGCTGTTTTTT; CDR3aa: CASTRDPGTGELFF
len: 13; v_gene: TRBV25-1; abundance: NA; d_gene: NA; j_gene: TRBJ2-7; CDR3nt: TGTGCCAGCAGTGTAGCAGGGCTCCACGAGCAGTACTTC; CDR3aa: CASSVAGLHEQYF
len: 14; v_gene: TRBV19; abundance: NA; d_gene: TRBD1; j_gene: TRBJ2-3; CDR3nt: TGTGCCAGTAGCAACAGGGGGCGCGCAGGTACGCAGTATTTT; CDR3aa: CASSNRGRAGTQYF
len: 12; v_gene: TRBV7-2; abundance: few; d_gene: NA; j_gene: TRBJ2-5; CDR3nt: TGTGCCAGCAGCTTAGAACTGGGGACCCAGTACTTC; CDR3aa: CASSLELGTQYF
len: 15; v_gene: TRBV3-1; abundance: few; d_gene: TRBD2; j_gene: TRBJ2-5; CDR3nt: TGTGCCAGCAGCCCCGGGACTAGCGTCGGTCGGACCCAGTACTTC; CDR3aa: CASSPGTSVGRTQYF
len: 16; v_gene: TRBV4-1; abundance: NA; d_gene: NA; j_gene: TRBJ2-7; CDR3nt: TGCGCCAGCAGCCAGGATGATGGGGGGGCGTACAACGAGCAGTACTTC; CDR3aa: CASSQDDGGAYNEQYF
len: 15; v_gene: TRBV29-1; abundance: NA; d_gene: NA; j_gene: TRBJ2-3; CDR3nt: TGCAGCGTTGCCGGCAGGGCGTTGAGGGCAGATACGCAGTATTTT; CDR3aa: CSVAGRALRADTQYF
len: 18; v_gene: TRBV15; abundance: NA; d_gene: NA; j_gene: TRBJ1-4; CDR3nt: TGTGCCACCAGCAGAGAATGGGTTGGCTCCACGGCGAGGGAAAAACGGTTTTTT; CDR3aa: CATSREWVGSTAREKRFF
len: 16; v_gene: TRBV11-3; abundance: few; d_gene: TRBD2; j_gene: TRBJ2-1; CDR3nt: TGTGCCAGCAGCTTAGCTTTAGCGGGGGGGCCGGGTGAGCAGTTCTTC; CDR3aa: CASSLALAGGPGEQFF
len: 14; v_gene: TRBV7-2; abundance: NA; d_gene: NA; j_gene: TRBJ1-1; CDR3nt: TGTGCCAGCAGCCGGCCAGCCCCGAACACTGAAGCTTTCTTT; CDR3aa: CASSRPAPNTEAFF
len: 14; v_gene: TRBV9; abundance: many; d_gene: NA; j_gene: TRBJ2-5; CDR3nt: TGTGCCAGCAGCGGTCTAGGGCCAAAGGAGACCCAGTACTTC; CDR3aa: CASSGLGPKETQYF
len: 14; v_gene: TRBV5-1; abundance: NA; d_gene: TRBD1; j_gene: TRBJ2-7; CDR3nt: TGCGCCAGCAGTCCCGGGACAGGCGACGACGAGCAGTACTTC; CDR3aa: CASSPGTGDDEQYF
len: 14; v_gene: TRBV5-1; abundance: few; d_gene: NA; j_gene: TRBJ1-6; CDR3nt: TGCGCCAGCAGCCCACCGACCCCGAACTCACCCCTCCACTTT; CDR3aa: CASSPPTPNSPLHF